The clone carrying this T cell receptor (beta chain) has only one observation. J was trimmed by 7 bases and V by 5 bases; bases with no gene match: 11. This CDR3 contains 16 residues. The germline CDR1 and CDR2 sequences are SGHTA and FQGNSA. These data originate in a study of cytomegalovirus exposure and HLA in healthy donors. Researchers ran the PCR with 60 Vbeta and 13 Jbeta primers. Method: immunoSEQ multiplex PCR; TCRdb's copy keeps in-frame clones and lacks some. The table includes 100,000 to 150,000 clones, around nine tenths detected once. Sequencing used PBMCs. The chain combines TRBV7-2 with TRBJ2-1; TRBD2 matches 10 bases. The source of this sequence is a woman aged 30 to 39 in good health and CMV-seronegative. This chain's CDR3 is CASSQWASGRGNEQFF. The CDR3, as DNA: TGTGCCAGCAGCCAGTGGGCTAGCGGGAGAGGGAATGAGCAGTTCTTC.